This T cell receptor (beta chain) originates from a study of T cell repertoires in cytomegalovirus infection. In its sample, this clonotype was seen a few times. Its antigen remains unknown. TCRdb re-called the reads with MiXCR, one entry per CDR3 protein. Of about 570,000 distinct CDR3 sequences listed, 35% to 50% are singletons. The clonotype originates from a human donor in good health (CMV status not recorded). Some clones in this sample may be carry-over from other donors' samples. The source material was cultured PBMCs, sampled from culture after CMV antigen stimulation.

The CDR3 spells CAISEPRIAFYNEQFF. DNA of the CDR3: TGTGCCATCAGTGAGCCTCGGATAGCGTTTTACAATGAGCAGTTCTTC. The rearrangement links TRBV10-3 to TRBJ2-1; D possibly corresponds to TRBD2 (5 bases). V lost 2 bases to trimming and J lost 4 bases, with 15 bases between them. The germline CDR1 and CDR2 sequences are ENHRY and SYGVKD. The CDR3 spans 16 residues.